The clone carrying this T cell receptor beta chain was recorded at least ten times. The antigen is undetermined. These data are taken from a study of prognosis after radiotherapy for stage I lung cancer. The overall study: The study delivered radiotherapy as SBRT in 3 to 5 fractions, with a biologically effective dose of at least 100 Gy. No significant progression was observed in roughly 15 patients, whereas several developed distant metastases a median of approximately seven months after radiotherapy. The study, taken as a whole, reports: Metastatic and non-metastatic patients reportedly diverged in TRBV and TRBJ gene usage. Patients who developed distant metastases had lower Shannon entropy after stereotactic body radiation therapy.

CDR1 is KGHSH and CDR2 is LQKENI in the germline V gene. V gave up 5 bases and J gave up 2 bases; unmatched junction bases: 5. This CDR3 has 15 amino acids. Multiplex PCR, run in two rounds, amplified TCR beta CDR3 from genomic DNA. TRBV and TRBJ genes each had their own specific primers in first-round PCR. TCRdb processed the multiplex PCR reads anew with MiXCR; each CDR3 protein has one entry. The sample shows about 30,000 distinct CDR3 sequences, around a third of them seen only once. Here the sequenced sample was PBMCs, taken before or after stereotactic body radiation therapy (not recorded which). The receptor was isolated from a donor older than 45 with non-small cell lung cancer. The chain couples TRBV18 to TRBJ2-7, with 11 bases matching TRBD2. CDR3 sequence: CASSITSGGPYEQYF. In nucleotides, the CDR3 is TGTGCCAGCTCAATTACTAGCGGGGGCCCCTACGAGCAGTACTTC.